The present entry profiles one T cell receptor beta chain with its context. Fresh 10 ml peripheral blood yielded PBMCs. V was trimmed by 0 bases and J by 7 bases, leaving 15 bases between them. From germline, CDR1 is SQVTM and CDR2 ANQGSEA. This CDR3 comprises 14 residues. These data are taken from a study of T cells in Graves' hyperthyroidism and ophthalmopathy. RNA transcripts provided the source from which TCR beta CDR3 regions were amplified. First-round RT-PCR of the TCR CDR3 relied on the HTBI primer set. TCRdb fed the multiplex PCR reads into MiXCR, producing one record per CDR3 protein. The data contain 350,000 to 400,000 distinct CDR3 sequences, under 15% of them seen just once; the ten biggest clones take up less than 35%.

This sequence joins TRBV29-1 and TRBJ1-2; D gene ambiguous. This TCR came from a woman in her 30s with Graves' hyperthyroidism. Material: blood. The CDR3 here is CSVEDYTAPSGYTF. In DNA form, the CDR3 reads TGCAGCGTTGAAGATTATACAGCTCCTTCTGGCTACACCTTC.